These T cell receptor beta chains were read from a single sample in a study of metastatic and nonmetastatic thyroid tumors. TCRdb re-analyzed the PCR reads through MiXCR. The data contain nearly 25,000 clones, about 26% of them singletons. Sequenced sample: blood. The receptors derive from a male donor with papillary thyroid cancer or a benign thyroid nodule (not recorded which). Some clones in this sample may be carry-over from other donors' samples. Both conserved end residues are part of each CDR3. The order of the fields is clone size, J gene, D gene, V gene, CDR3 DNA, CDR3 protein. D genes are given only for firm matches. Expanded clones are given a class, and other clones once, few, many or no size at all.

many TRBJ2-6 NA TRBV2 TGTGCCAGCAGCGCCCTCTGGGGGGACGCTTCCTCTGGGGCCAACGTCCTGACTTTC CASSALWGDASSGANVLTF
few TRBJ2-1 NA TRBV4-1 TGCGCCAGCAGCCAAGATAGGGGGGGACCGGATGAGCAGTTCTTC CASSQDRGGPDEQFF
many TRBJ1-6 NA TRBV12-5 TGTGCTAGTGGTAACGTGCTAGGACAGAATAATTCACCCCTCCACTTT CASGNVLGQNNSPLHF
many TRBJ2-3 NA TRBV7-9 TGTGCCAGCAACGTTCCCCCCCGGGACGCGCAGTATTTT CASNVPPRDAQYF
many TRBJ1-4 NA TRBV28 TGTGCCAGCAGTGTGCCGGGACGGGAGGGTGAAAAACTGTTTTTT CASSVPGREGEKLFF
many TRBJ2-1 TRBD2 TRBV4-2 TGTGCCAGCAGCCAAGGTTCTAGCGGGAGCCCGAATGAGCAGTTCTTC CASSQGSSGSPNEQFF
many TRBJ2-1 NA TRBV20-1 TGCAGTGCTAGAGATAGGGAGTATGAGCAGTTCTTC CSARDREYEQFF
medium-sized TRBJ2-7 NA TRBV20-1 TGCAGTGCTAGAGAAGGGTACGAGCAGTACTTC CSAREGYEQYF
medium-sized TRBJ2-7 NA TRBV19 TGTGCCAGTAGCGACCTTCCTACCTACGAGCAGTACTTC CASSDLPTYEQYF
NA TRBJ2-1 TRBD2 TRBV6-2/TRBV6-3 TGTGCCAGCAGTTACGCCGGGACTAGCAGGATGTGGAATGAGCAGTTCTTC CASSYAGTSRMWNEQFF
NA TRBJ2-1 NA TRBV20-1 TGCTGTGCTCCCCGACCCCGCCCCTACAATGAGCAGTTCTTC CCAPRPRPYNEQFF
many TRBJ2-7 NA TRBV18 TGTGCCAGCTCAAACCAAGGGGACGAGCAGTACTTC CASSNQGDEQYF
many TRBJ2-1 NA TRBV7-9 TGTGCCAGCAGCTTAGAAAGACCGCTTGGGTTCGATGAGCAGTTCTTC CASSLERPLGFDEQFF
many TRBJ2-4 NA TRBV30 TGTGCCTGGAGTGTCGGATACGCCAAAAACATTCAGTACTTC CAWSVGYAKNIQYF
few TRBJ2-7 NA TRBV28 TGTGCCAGCAGTTTATACTTACTCCTCGAGCAGTACTTC CASSLYLLLEQYF
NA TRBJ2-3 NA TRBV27 TGTGCCAGCAGTTTATCGAAGTGGGCCACAGATACGCAGTATTTT CASSLSKWATDTQYF
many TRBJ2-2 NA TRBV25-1 TGTGCCAGCAGTGGGCCAGGCACCGGGGAGCTGTTTTTT CASSGPGTGELFF
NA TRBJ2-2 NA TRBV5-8 TGTGCCAGCGTCGGCGGGCGCGTGGACACCGGGGAGCTGTTTTTT CASVGGRVDTGELFF
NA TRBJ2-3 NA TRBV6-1 TGTGCCAGCAGTACGGGGGAGCCCACAGATACGCAGTATTTT CASSTGEPTDTQYF